Listed below are T cell receptor beta chains from one sample, sequenced in a study. TCRdb processed the 5' RACE reads anew with MiXCR; each CDR3 protein has one entry. The table includes some 4,900 distinct CDR3 sequences, 55% to 75% detected once. Sequenced sample: Tregs sorted from blood. Receptors were obtained from a female donor with breast cancer. Each CDR3 is given with its conserved first and last residue. The order of the fields is V gene, CDR3 protein.

TRBV4-2 CASSQEGTSGRADERFF
TRBV5-1 CASSIPSGTHRETQYF
TRBV4-1 CASSHETGRVGDEQFF
TRBV27 CASSHQGQYNEQFF
TRBV12-3/TRBV12-4 CASSETRVVTDTQYF
TRBV20-1 CSARDKGEQYF
TRBV5-1 CASSPTLAGGEETQYF
TRBV6-5 CASRGSGAEKLFF
TRBV4-1 CASSQLGGGGYEQYF
TRBV27 CASSPSLDSGNTIYF
TRBV29-1 CSVALGTDTQYF
TRBV3-1 CASSQDQVPYEQYF
TRBV5-1 CASSLAGVSHLSGANVLTF
TRBV11-2 CASSLDLGPEAFF
TRBV7-9 CASSPLAGDPRYEQFF
TRBV5-1 CASSLGLASTDTQYF
TRBV7-3 CASSLSHGHNEQFF
TRBV5-1 CASSPLGGRDNEQFF
TRBV6-5 CASSYVAGWDYEQYF
TRBV6-5 CASSYAPRTGIYEQYF
TRBV7-2 CASTIRETQYF
TRBV5-1 CASSLGWDNSYEQYF
TRBV15 CATSRDGTGNYGYTF
TRBV7-2 CASSLVAGQDNSPLHF
TRBV20-1 CSASMGANEKLFF
TRBV4-2 CASSQGYQELGNEQFF
TRBV7-6 CASSLAEYNEQFF
TRBV4-1 CASSRGMDTEAFF
TRBV7-6 CASSNQAGSMNTEAFF
TRBV4-1 CASSQEHRGQVEQYF
TRBV7-2 CASSFFGGTTEAFF